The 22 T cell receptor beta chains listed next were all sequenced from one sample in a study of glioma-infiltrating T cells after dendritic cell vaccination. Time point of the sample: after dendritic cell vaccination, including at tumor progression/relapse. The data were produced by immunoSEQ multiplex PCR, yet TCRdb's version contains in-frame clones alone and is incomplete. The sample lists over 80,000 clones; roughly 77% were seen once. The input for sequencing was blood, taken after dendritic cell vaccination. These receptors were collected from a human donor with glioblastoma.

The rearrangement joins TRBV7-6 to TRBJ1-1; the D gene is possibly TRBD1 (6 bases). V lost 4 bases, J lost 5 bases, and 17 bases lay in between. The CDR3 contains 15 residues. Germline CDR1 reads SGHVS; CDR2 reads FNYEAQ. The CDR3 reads CASSSADTGRTEAFF. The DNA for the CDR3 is TGTGCCAGCAGCTCAGCAGATACAGGGCGAACTGAAGCTTTCTTT.

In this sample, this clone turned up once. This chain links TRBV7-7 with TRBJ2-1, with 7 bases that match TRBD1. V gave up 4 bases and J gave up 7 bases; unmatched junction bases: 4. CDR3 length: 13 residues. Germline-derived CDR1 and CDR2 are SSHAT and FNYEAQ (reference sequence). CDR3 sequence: CASSSDRANEQFF. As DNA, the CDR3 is TGTGCCAGCAGCTCAGACAGGGCGAATGAGCAGTTCTTC. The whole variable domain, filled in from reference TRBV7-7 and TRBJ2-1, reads GAGVSQSPRYKVTKRGQDVTLRCDPISSHATLYWYQQALGQGPEFLTYFNYEAQPDKSGLPSDRFSAERPEGSISTLTIQRTEQRDSAMYRCASSSDRANEQFFGPGTRLTVL.

CDR3 DNA sequence: TGTGCAAGTCGCTTAGGATGGGACAGGGGGAGAAATCAGCCCCAGCATTTT. It encodes CASRLGWDRGRNQPQHF. V is TRBV12-2 and J is TRBJ1-5; the D call TRBD1 from the table was never checked on the DNA. TRBV12-2 is an annotated pseudogene. The CDR3 spans 17 residues.

CDR3 sequence reads: CASSQRLAGSYNEQFF. The CDR3 region has the DNA TGCGCCAGCAGCCAACGACTAGCGGGCTCCTACAATGAGCAGTTCTTC. This chain joins TRBV4-1 and TRBJ2-1, with 10 bases aligning to TRBD2. CDR1 and CDR2 from the germline V gene are MGHRA and YSYEKL. This CDR3 region has 16 residues. V shed 2 bases and J 0 bases; nucleotides not matched to a gene: 1.

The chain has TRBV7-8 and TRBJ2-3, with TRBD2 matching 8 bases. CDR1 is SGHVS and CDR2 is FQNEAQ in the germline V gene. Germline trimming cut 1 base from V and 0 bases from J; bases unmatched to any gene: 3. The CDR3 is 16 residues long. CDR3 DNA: TGTGCCAGCAGCTTAGATCCGGGGGGGAGCACAGATACGCAGTATTTT. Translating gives CASSLDPGGSTDTQYF.

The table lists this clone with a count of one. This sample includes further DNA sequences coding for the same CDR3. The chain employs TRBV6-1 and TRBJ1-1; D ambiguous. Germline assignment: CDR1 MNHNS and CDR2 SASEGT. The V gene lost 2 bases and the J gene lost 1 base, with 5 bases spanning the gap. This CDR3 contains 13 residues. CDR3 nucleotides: TGTGCCAGCAGTGAACGGGAGAACACTGAAGCTTTCTTT. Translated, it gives CASSERENTEAFF.

This CDR3 is CASSSSGVETEAFF. The CDR3 DNA follows: TGTGCCAGCAGTTCGTCAGGGGTAGAGACTGAAGCTTTCTTT. J is TRBJ1-1 and V is TRBV25-1; possibly TRBD1 for D (6 bases). The CDR3 runs to 14 residues. The germline V and J ends were trimmed by 5 bases and 5 bases, with 15 bases remaining between them. The germline gives CDR1 MGHDK, CDR2 SYGVNS.

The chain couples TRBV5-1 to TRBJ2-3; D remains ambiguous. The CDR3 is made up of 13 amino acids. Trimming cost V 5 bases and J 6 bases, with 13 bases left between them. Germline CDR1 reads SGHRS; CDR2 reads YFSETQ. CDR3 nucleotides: TGCGCCAGCAGGGTGAGGCCGTTGGATACGCAGTATTTT. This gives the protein CASRVRPLDTQYF. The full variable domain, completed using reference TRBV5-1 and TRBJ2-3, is KAGVTQTPRYLIKTRGQQVTLSCSPISGHRSVSWYQQTPGQGLQFLFEYFSETQRNKGNFPGRFSGRQFSNSRSEMNVSTLELGDSALYLCASRVRPLDTQYFGPGTRLTVL.

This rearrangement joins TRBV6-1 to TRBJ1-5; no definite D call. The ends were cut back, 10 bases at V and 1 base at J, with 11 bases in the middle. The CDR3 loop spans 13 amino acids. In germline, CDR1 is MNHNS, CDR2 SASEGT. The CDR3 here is CATREYSNQPQHF. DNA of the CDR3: TGTGCCACCCGAGAATACAGCAATCAGCCCCAGCATTTT.

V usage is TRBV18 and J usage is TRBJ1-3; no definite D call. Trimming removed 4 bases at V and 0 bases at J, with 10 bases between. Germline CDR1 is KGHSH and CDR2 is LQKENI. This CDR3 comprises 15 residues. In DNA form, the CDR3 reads TGTGCCAGCTCACAGTCCCGGAGCTCTGGAAACACCATATATTTT. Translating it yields CASSQSRSSGNTIYF. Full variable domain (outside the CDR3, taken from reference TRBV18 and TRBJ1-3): NAGVMQNPRHLVRRRGQEARLRCSPMKGHSHVYWYRQLPEEGLKFMVYLQKENIIDESGMPKERFSAEFPKEGPSILRIQQVVRGDSAAYFCASSQSRSSGNTIYFGEGSWLTVV.

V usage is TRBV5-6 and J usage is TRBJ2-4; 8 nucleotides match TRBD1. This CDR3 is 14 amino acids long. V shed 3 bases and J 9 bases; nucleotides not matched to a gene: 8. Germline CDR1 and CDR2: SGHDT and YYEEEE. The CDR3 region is CASSSRTGRLIQYF. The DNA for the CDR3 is TGTGCCAGCAGCTCCCGGACAGGGAGGCTCATTCAGTACTTC.

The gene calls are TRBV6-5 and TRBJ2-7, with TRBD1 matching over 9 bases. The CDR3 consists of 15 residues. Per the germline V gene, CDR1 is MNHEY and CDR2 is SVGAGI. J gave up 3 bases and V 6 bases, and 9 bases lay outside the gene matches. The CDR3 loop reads CASRDPGQGNYEQYF. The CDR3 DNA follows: TGTGCCAGCAGAGACCCGGGACAGGGCAACTACGAGCAGTACTTC.

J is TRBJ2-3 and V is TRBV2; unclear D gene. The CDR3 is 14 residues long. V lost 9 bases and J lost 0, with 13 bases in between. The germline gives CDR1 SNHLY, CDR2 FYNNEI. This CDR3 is CARGRSTSTDTQYF. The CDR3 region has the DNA TGTGCCAGGGGTCGATCGACTAGCACAGATACGCAGTATTTT.

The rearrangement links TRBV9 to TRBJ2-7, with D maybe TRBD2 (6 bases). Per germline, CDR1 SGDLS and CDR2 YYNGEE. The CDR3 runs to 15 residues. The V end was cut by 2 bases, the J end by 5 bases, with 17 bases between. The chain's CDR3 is CASSVGSGVFDEQYF. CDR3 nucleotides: TGTGCCAGCAGCGTGGGATCGGGGGTATTCGACGAGCAGTACTTC.

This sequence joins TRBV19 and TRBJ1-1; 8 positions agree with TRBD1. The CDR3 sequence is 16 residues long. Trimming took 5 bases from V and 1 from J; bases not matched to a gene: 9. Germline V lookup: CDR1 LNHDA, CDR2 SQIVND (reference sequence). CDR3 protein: CASSPNDRGTNTEAFF. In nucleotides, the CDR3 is TGTGCCAGTAGTCCCAATGACAGGGGAACGAACACTGAAGCTTTCTTT.

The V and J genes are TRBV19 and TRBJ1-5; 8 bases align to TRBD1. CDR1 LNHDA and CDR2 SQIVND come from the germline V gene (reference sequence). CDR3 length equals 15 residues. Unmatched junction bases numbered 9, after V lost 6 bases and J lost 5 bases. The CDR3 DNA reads TGTGCCAGTAGCATACAGGGGGGTAGGGATCAGCCCCAGCATTTT. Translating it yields CASSIQGGRDQPQHF.

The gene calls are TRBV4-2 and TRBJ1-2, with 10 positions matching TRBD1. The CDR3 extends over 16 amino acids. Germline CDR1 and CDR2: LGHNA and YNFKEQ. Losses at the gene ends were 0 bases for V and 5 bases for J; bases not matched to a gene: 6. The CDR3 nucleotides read TGTGCCAGCAGCCAAGAGGGCCAGGGACAGGGGTATGGCTACACCTTC. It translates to CASSQEGQGQGYGYTF.

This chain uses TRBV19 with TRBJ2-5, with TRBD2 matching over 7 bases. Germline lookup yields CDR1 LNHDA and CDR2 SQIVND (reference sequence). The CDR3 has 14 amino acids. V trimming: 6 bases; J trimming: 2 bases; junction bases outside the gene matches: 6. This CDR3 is CASSRRRGQETQYF. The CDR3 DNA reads TGTGCCAGTAGCCGACGGCGGGGGCAAGAGACCCAGTACTTC.

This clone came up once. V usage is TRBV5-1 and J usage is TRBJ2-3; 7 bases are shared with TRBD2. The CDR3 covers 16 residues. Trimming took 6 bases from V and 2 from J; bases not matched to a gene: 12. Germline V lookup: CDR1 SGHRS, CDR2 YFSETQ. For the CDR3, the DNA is TGCGCCAGCACAGAAAATTTGGCGGGGGACACAGATACGCAGTATTTT. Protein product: CASTENLAGDTDTQYF.

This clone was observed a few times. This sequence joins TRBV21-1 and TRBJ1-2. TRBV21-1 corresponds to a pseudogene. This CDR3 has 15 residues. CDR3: CASSKGNCHRGIDTF. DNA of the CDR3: TGTGCCAGCAGCAAAGGAAATTGTCACAGAGGGATAGACACCTTC.

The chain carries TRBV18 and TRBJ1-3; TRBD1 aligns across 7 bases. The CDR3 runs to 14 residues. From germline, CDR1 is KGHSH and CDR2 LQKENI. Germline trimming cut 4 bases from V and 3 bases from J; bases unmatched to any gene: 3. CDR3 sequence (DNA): TGTGCCAGCTCACTGGGGACAGATGGAAACACCATATATTTT. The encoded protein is CASSLGTDGNTIYF. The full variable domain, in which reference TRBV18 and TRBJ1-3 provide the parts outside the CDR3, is NAGVMQNPRHLVRRRGQEARLRCSPMKGHSHVYWYRQLPEEGLKFMVYLQKENIIDESGMPKERFSAEFPKEGPSILRIQQVVRGDSAAYFCASSLGTDGNTIYFGEGSWLTVV.

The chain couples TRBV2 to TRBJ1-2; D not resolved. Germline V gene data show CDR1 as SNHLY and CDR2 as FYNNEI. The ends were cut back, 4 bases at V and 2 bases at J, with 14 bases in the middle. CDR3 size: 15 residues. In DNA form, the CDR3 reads TGTGCCAGCAGTGTTTCCGCAGGTCTAAACTATGGCTACACCTTC. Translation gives CASSVSAGLNYGYTF.